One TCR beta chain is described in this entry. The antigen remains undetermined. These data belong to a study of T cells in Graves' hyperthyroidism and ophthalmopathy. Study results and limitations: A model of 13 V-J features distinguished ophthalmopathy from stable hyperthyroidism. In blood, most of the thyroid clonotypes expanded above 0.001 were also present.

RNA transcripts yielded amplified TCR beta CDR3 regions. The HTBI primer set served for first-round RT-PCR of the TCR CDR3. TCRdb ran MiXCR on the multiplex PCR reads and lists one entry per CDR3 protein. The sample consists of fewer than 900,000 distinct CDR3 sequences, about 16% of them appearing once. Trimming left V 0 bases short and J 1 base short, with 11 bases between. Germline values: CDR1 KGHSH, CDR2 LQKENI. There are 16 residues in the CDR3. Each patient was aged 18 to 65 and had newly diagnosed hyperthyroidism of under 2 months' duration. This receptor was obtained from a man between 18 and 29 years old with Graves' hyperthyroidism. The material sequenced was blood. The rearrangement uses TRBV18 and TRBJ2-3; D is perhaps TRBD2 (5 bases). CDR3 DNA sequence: TGTGCCAGCTCACCACCGTCTAGCAGGCGCACAGATACGCAGTATTTT. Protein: CASSPPSSRRTDTQYF.